The present T cell receptor (beta chain) was sequenced within a study of prognosis after radiotherapy for stage I lung cancer. This clonotype was detected ten times or more. What it binds is not known. The germline V gene has CDR1 MNHEY and CDR2 SMNVEV (reference sequence). The V gene lost 4 bases and the J gene lost 2 bases, with 15 bases spanning the gap. The CDR3 has 15 residues. Findings of the study overall: The study left the tumor specificity of the expanded TCR clones undetermined.

On CT and PET/CT, all patients were node-negative, and none had prior chemotherapy, radiotherapy or other malignancies. The study amplified the TCR beta CDR3 region from genomic DNA. This amplification was carried out by two rounds of multiplex PCR. Amplification in first-round PCR relied on primers specific to each TRBV and TRBJ gene. TCRdb re-called the multiplex PCR reads with MiXCR, one entry per CDR3 protein. This sample yields tens of thousands of distinct CDR3 sequences, of which less than 35% are seen a single time; roughly 10% belongs to the top ten. The rearrangement joins TRBV27 to TRBJ2-7, with D perhaps matching TRBD1 or TRBD2 (5 bases each). The sample was PBMCs, taken before or after stereotactic body radiation therapy (not recorded which). This TCR derives from a donor aged 50 or older with non-small cell lung cancer. CDR3: CASSSGRRKPYEQYF. DNA for the CDR3: TGTGCCAGCAGTTCGGGGCGACGCAAACCCTACGAGCAGTACTTC.